One sample yielded the 25 T cell receptor beta chains listed below, sequenced in a study of blood T cell repertoires in COVID-19. The repertoire was sequenced with immunoSEQ multiplex PCR; TCRdb's copy has only in-frame clones and lacks some. The table lists more than 75,000 clones, approximately 88% of them singletons. The specimen sequenced was peripheral blood. These TCRs come from a man aged 45-65 years with COVID-19, enrolled during active disease.

The gene calls are TRBV27 and TRBJ1-5; D is unresolved. Trimming removed 6 bases from V and 3 bases from J, with 15 bases in between. This CDR3 comprises 15 residues. From germline, CDR1 is MNHEY and CDR2 SMNVEV (reference sequence). Here the CDR3 DNA reads TGTGCCAGCAGCCCTACCCCTTTCCCCAATCAGCCCCAGCATTTT. It yields the protein CASSPTPFPNQPQHF.

This chain connects TRBV7-3 to TRBJ2-2; 10 bases are shared with TRBD1. CDR3 size: 15 residues. Trimming removed 5 bases from V and 6 bases from J; junction bases left unmatched: 6. Germline V gene lookup returns CDR1 SGHTA and CDR2 FQGTGA. CDR3 residues: CASSPGTGVPGELFF. CDR3 DNA sequence: TGTGCCAGCAGCCCCGGGACAGGGGTCCCCGGGGAGCTGTTTTTT.

The rearrangement uses TRBV4-1 and TRBJ1-6; TRBD1 matches at 9 bases. There are 16 residues in the CDR3. Germline V gives CDR1 MGHRA, CDR2 YSYEKL. V was clipped by 0 bases and J by 8 bases; unmatched bases: 5. The CDR3 DNA sequence: TGCGCCAGCAGCCAAGAAGGGACAGGGAGGTATTCACCCCTCCACTTT. It specifies CASSQEGTGRYSPLHF.

CDR3 coding DNA: TGTGCCAGTAGTATCATTGGGAGGGACACTGAAGCTTTCTTT. It codes for CASSIIGRDTEAFF. V is TRBV19 and J is TRBJ1-1; no clear D gene. Germline V lookup: CDR1 LNHDA, CDR2 SQIVND (reference sequence). The CDR3 extends over 14 amino acids. V lost 3 bases and J 3 bases, leaving 11 bases between the germline ends.

The rearrangement links TRBV30 to TRBJ1-6; 7 nucleotides match TRBD1. Losses at the gene ends were 7 bases for V and 7 bases for J; bases not matched to a gene: 10. Per germline, CDR1 GTSNPN and CDR2 SVGIG (reference sequence). The CDR3 spans 14 residues. The DNA of the CDR3 is TGTGCCTACCGAAGGGACAGTGGAAATTCACCCCTCCACTTT. Its protein product is CAYRRDSGNSPLHF.

V usage is TRBV3-1 (or the pseudogene TRBV3-2) and J usage is TRBJ2-1; 13 nucleotides align to TRBD2. The V gene end was trimmed by 0 bases and the J gene end by 8 bases; junction bases not matched to a gene: 4. The germline CDR1 and CDR2 sequences are LGHDT and YNNKEL (reference sequence). The CDR3 sequence is 16 residues long. CDR3 protein: CASSQERLAGGYEQFF. CDR3 in DNA: TGTGCCAGCAGCCAAGAAAGACTAGCGGGGGGTTATGAGCAGTTCTTC.

Here the CDR3 DNA reads TGTGCCAGCAGCTTTTTGACTAGCGGGCTTACCTACAATGAGCAGTTCTTC. This sequence encodes CASSFLTSGLTYNEQFF. V and J are TRBV7-9 and TRBJ2-1, with TRBD2 identical over 10 bases. From germline, CDR1 is SEHNR and CDR2 FQNEAQ (reference sequence). The CDR3 is 17 residues long. With V trimmed by 3 bases and J by 2 bases, 7 bases remained unmatched.

V is TRBV6-5 and J is TRBJ1-1; 8 nucleotides line up with TRBD1. The germline V gene encodes CDR1 MNHEY and CDR2 SVGAGI. This CDR3 is 15 amino acids long. After removal of 0 bases from V and 8 bases from J, the junction contained 8 bases not matched to a gene. The CDR3, as DNA: TGTGCCAGCAGTTACTCGACAGGGGACATGACGGAAGCTTTCTTT. Encoded protein: CASSYSTGDMTEAFF.

The chain recombines TRBV19 with TRBJ1-2; the D gene is possibly TRBD1 (6 bases). Deletions cut 8 bases from V and 4 bases from J, with 17 bases between. Germline CDR1 and CDR2: LNHDA and SQIVND (reference sequence). CDR3 size: 14 residues. The chain's CDR3 is CASATGQPSYGYTF. CDR3 bases: TGTGCCAGTGCTACAGGACAGCCTAGCTATGGCTACACCTTC.

The chain carries TRBV7-8 and TRBJ1-2, with 12 bases that match TRBD1. V trimming: 4 bases; J trimming: 6 bases; junction bases outside the gene matches: 9. CDR1 SGHVS and CDR2 FQNEAQ come from the germline V gene. This CDR3 comprises 16 residues. CDR3 coding DNA: TGTGCCAGCAGCTCGCTCCGGGACAGGGGGCTCGATGGCTACACCTTC. Translated, it gives CASSSLRDRGLDGYTF.

Here the CDR3 reads CASRRLANYGYTF. The CDR3 coding sequence is TGTGCCAGCAGGAGGCTAGCTAACTATGGCTACACCTTC. This chain uses TRBV6-5 with TRBJ1-2, with D hard to call. Trimming removed 6 bases at V and 0 bases at J, with 8 bases between. Germline V gene data show CDR1 as MNHEY and CDR2 as SVGAGI. The CDR3 spans 13 residues.

The J gene is TRBJ2-3, the V gene TRBV4-3; 9 positions agree with TRBD1. J lost 5 bases, V lost 4 bases, and 7 bases had no gene match. The germline CDR1 and CDR2 sequences are LGHNA and YSLEER. The CDR3 is made up of 15 amino acids. The CDR3 DNA reads as TGCGCCAGCAGCCCCTTAGGACAGGGGAGAGATACGCAGTATTTT. Encoded protein: CASSPLGQGRDTQYF.

The chain uses TRBV20-1 and TRBJ2-7, with 7 bases lining up with TRBD2. CDR1 is DFQATT and CDR2 is SNEGSKA in the germline V gene (reference sequence). V lost 3 bases to trimming and J lost 0 bases; unmatched junction nucleotides: 8. CDR3 length equals 15 residues. This CDR3 reads CSASDLRGSSYEQYF. The CDR3 DNA reads as TGCAGTGCTAGTGACCTCCGCGGGAGCTCCTACGAGCAGTACTTC.

This clone was seen once. This chain connects TRBV10-3 to TRBJ1-5; 10 positions agree with TRBD1. Germline V gene data show CDR1 as ENHRY and CDR2 as SYGVKD. This CDR3 is 15 amino acids long. The V gene end was trimmed by 0 bases and the J gene end by 9 bases; junction bases not matched to a gene: 5. The CDR3, as DNA: TGTGCCATCAGTGAGTCTGACAGGGGGCGCGGGCCCCAGCATTTT. Residues: CAISESDRGRGPQHF.

V usage is TRBV11-1 and J usage is TRBJ2-5; 8 bases are a match to TRBD1. From germline, CDR1 is SGHAT and CDR2 FQDESV (reference sequence). Trimming removed 4 bases from V and 9 bases from J; junction bases left unmatched: 4. The CDR3 contains 12 residues. The CDR3 sequence: CASSSDRDAQYF. The CDR3 bases are TGTGCCAGCAGCTCGGACAGGGATGCCCAGTACTTC.

The chain has TRBV7-3 and TRBJ1-6, with 7 bases fitting TRBD1. Germline loops: CDR1 SGHTA, CDR2 FQGTGA. The junction had 1 base not matched to a gene; V was cut back by 2 bases and J by 6 bases. The CDR3 has 14 amino acids. CDR3 nucleotide sequence: TGTGCCAGCAGCTTAGAGGGGGCTAATTCACCCCTCCACTTT. Its translation: CASSLEGANSPLHF.

This chain connects TRBV6-2 or TRBV6-3 to TRBJ1-1; TRBD1 agrees at 8 bases. CDR1 MNHEY and CDR2 SVGEGT come from the germline V gene. The CDR3 has 16 residues. Trimming at V came to 4 bases and at J to 5 bases, leaving 12 bases not matched to a gene. The CDR3 coding sequence is TGTGCCAGCAGTTCCGCCACAGGGGGGGCGAAAACTGAAGCTTTCTTT. It encodes CASSSATGGAKTEAFF.

The table lists this clone with a count of one. This chain connects TRBV24-1 to TRBJ2-3; 10 bases are shared with TRBD1. CDR1 is KGHDR, CDR2 SFDVKD, per germline. The CDR3 sequence is 17 residues long. Trimming at V came to 4 bases and at J to 0 bases, leaving 6 bases not matched to a gene. The CDR3 loop reads CATSELRTGGSTDTQYF. CDR3 DNA: TGTGCCACCAGTGAGCTCAGGACAGGGGGGAGCACAGATACGCAGTATTTT.

CDR3: CASSPREEGNYGYTF. The CDR3 DNA reads as TGCGCCAGCAGTCCTAGGGAGGAGGGTAACTATGGCTACACCTTC. This sequence joins TRBV23-1 and TRBJ1-2; D is undetermined. TRBV23-1 is reported as an ORF; its role is uncertain. This CDR3 has 15 amino acids. With 4 bases removed from V and 1 base from J, the gap between germline ends came to 13 bases.

The chain joins TRBV10-3 to TRBJ1-2; 7 bases are a match to TRBD1. CDR1 is ENHRY, CDR2 SYGVKD, per germline. The CDR3 consists of 14 residues. V shed 6 bases and J 1 base; nucleotides not matched to a gene: 5. CDR3 amino acids: CAIRVGQDNYGYTF. CDR3 nucleotides: TGTGCCATCAGGGTCGGACAGGATAACTATGGCTACACCTTC.

V and J are TRBV2 and TRBJ1-2, with D possibly matching TRBD1 (5 bases). The germline V gene has CDR1 SNHLY and CDR2 FYNNEI. Trimming left V 1 base short and J 7 bases short, with 13 bases between. This CDR3 is 14 amino acids long. In DNA, the CDR3 is TGTGCCAGCAGTGAAGTAGGGGAGGAGAGTGGCTACACCTTC. Protein sequence: CASSEVGEESGYTF.

The V gene is TRBV19, the J gene TRBJ1-3; D perhaps matches TRBD1 (5 bases). Germline loops: CDR1 LNHDA, CDR2 SQIVND (reference sequence). V lost 5 bases to trimming and J lost 0 bases, with 14 bases between them. The CDR3 is 16 amino acids. CDR3 nucleotide sequence: TGTGCCAGTAGTCGTTATGGGGCTCTCTCTGGAAACACCATATATTTT. Translation gives CASSRYGALSGNTIYF.

The rearrangement uses TRBV2 and TRBJ1-6; possible D gene TRBD1, 5 bases. Germline values: CDR1 SNHLY, CDR2 FYNNEI. Trimming removed 6 bases from V and 6 bases from J, with 9 bases in between. The CDR3 is 13 amino acids. The CDR3 nucleotides are TGTGCCAGCAGACAAGACAGTAATTCACCCCTCCACTTT. Translating it yields CASRQDSNSPLHF.

The CDR3 loop reads CAWSRQETQYF. CDR3 nucleotide sequence: TGTGCCTGGAGCAGGCAAGAGACCCAGTACTTC. The J gene is TRBJ2-5, the V gene TRBV30; D gene ambiguous. Deletions cut 3 bases from V and 2 bases from J, with 4 bases between. Germline lookup yields CDR1 GTSNPN and CDR2 SVGIG (reference sequence). This CDR3 comprises 11 residues.

This chain links TRBV18 with TRBJ2-1; 7 bases map to TRBD1. The CDR3 sequence is 15 residues long. Germline trimming cut 5 bases from V and 2 bases from J; bases unmatched to any gene: 6. CDR1 KGHSH and CDR2 LQKENI come from the germline V gene. CDR3 nucleotides: TGTGCCAGCTCATCACTCACAGGGGCCTACAATGAGCAGTTCTTC. It specifies CASSSLTGAYNEQFF.